The 17 T cell receptor beta chains given below trace back to one sample, sequenced in a study of cytomegalovirus exposure and HLA in healthy donors (dated by TCRdb to the late 2010s). Library preparation was by the immunoSEQ multiplex PCR assay. For the multiplex PCR, a mixture combining 60 forward primers for TCR Vbeta segments and 13 reverse primers for TCR Jbeta segments was used. TCRdb re-hosts the immuneACCESS table, in-frame sequences only. Its copies lack some clones; in the studies checked, an unresolved V gene accounts for under half of them, and the cause for the rest is not known. This sample holds around 200,000 clones; around 80% were observed only once. Of the sample, roughly 4.5% is held by the ten largest clones. Sequences were obtained from PBMCs. The receptors come from a woman under 40 in good health and CMV-seropositive.

This sequence joins TRBV7-9 and TRBJ1-5; D is ambiguous. V was trimmed by 6 bases and J by 5 bases, leaving 8 bases between them. From germline, CDR1 is SEHNR and CDR2 FQNEAQ (reference sequence). This CDR3 has 12 residues. In nucleotides, the CDR3 is TGTGCCAGCAGGTTCGGGGATCAGCCCCAGCATTTT. Translation gives CASRFGDQPQHF. Complete variable domain (other parts from reference TRBV7-9 and TRBJ1-5): DTGVSQNPRHKITKRGQNVTFRCDPISEHNRLYWYRQTLGQGPEFLTYFQNEAQLEKSRLLSDRFSAERPKGSFSTLEIQRTEQGDSAMYLCASRFGDQPQHFGDGTRLSIL.

The chain couples TRBV5-4 to TRBJ1-3; a possible D gene is TRBD1 (5 bases). Per germline, CDR1 SGHNT and CDR2 YYREEE (reference sequence). V gave up 7 bases and J gave up 2 bases, with 10 bases separating them. This CDR3 contains 13 residues. CDR3 nucleotides: TGTGCCAGCGGGGGGACGGCTGGAAACACCATATATTTT. Protein: CASGGTAGNTIYF.

The V call is TRBV11-1, the J call TRBJ2-1, with D maybe TRBD2 (6 bases). V lost 2 bases and J lost 4, with 18 bases in between. Looked up from germline, CDR1 is SGHAT and CDR2 is FQDESV (reference sequence). This CDR3 has 17 amino acids. CDR3 loop: CASSLIGPGVGYNEQFF. The CDR3 region has the DNA TGTGCCAGCAGCTTAATCGGTCCGGGAGTCGGTTACAATGAGCAGTTCTTC. The whole variable domain, remainder taken from reference TRBV11-1 and TRBJ2-1, is EAEVAQSPRYKITEKSQAVAFWCDPISGHATLYWYRQILGQGPELLVQFQDESVVDDSQLPKDRFSAERLKGVDSTLKIQPAELGDSAMYLCASSLIGPGVGYNEQFFGPGTRLTVL.

The V gene is TRBV2, the J gene TRBJ2-2; 9 bases are a match to TRBD1. This CDR3 is 16 amino acids long. Germline V gene sequence: CDR1 SNHLY, CDR2 FYNNEI. V was clipped by 2 bases and J by 3 bases; unmatched bases: 4. The CDR3 DNA follows: TGTGCCAGCAGTGAATTTCGGGACAGGGACACCGGGGAGCTGTTTTTT. Protein: CASSEFRDRDTGELFF. The full variable domain, completed using reference TRBV2 and TRBJ2-2, is EPEVTQTPSHQVTQMGQEVILRCVPISNHLYFYWYRQILGQKVEFLVSFYNNEISEKSEIFDDQFSVERPDGSNFTLKIRSTKLEDSAMYFCASSEFRDRDTGELFFGEGSRLTVL.

In its sample, this clone was seen a few times. This chain links TRBV6-5 with TRBJ1-1; tentatively, D is TRBD1 (6 bases). Germline V gene sequence: CDR1 MNHEY, CDR2 SVGAGI. The CDR3 consists of 13 residues. The V end lost 2 bases, the J end lost 5 bases, and 9 bases lay between the germline ends. As DNA, the CDR3 is TGTGCCAGCAGTTACCAGGGGCTTACTGAAGCTTTCTTT. Its protein product is CASSYQGLTEAFF.

This chain joins TRBV5-6 and TRBJ1-4; tentatively, D is TRBD1 (5 bases). Between the trimmed V and J ends, which lost 3 bases and 7 bases, there was a span of 16 bases. Looked up from germline, CDR1 is SGHDT and CDR2 is YYEEEE. The CDR3 is made up of 15 amino acids. The CDR3 sequence: CASSSLGVEGEKLFF. Written as DNA, the CDR3 is TGTGCCAGCAGCTCCCTAGGGGTGGAGGGTGAAAAACTGTTTTTT.

The chain combines TRBV27 with TRBJ2-1; perhaps TRBD1 as D (6 bases). Germline lookup yields CDR1 MNHEY and CDR2 SMNVEV (reference sequence). The CDR3 spans 16 residues. Trimming removed 6 bases at V and 0 bases at J, with 15 bases between. CDR3: CASSLGQGRSYNEQFF. In DNA, the CDR3 is TGTGCCAGCAGCTTAGGGCAGGGGCGCTCCTACAATGAGCAGTTCTTC.

For this clone: Germline is not matched at one junction end, which may reflect a read error. The chain has TRBV4-1 and TRBJ2-3; TRBD2 is a possible D gene (6 bases). The CDR3 extends over 17 amino acids. The germline V gene encodes CDR1 MGHRA and CDR2 YSYEKL. This CDR3 reads CASRRHHWGGGTDTQYF. CDR3 nucleotide sequence: TGCGCCAGCAGACGACACCACTGGGGAGGCGGCACTGATACGCAGTATTTT.

The chain combines TRBV19 with TRBJ1-6; 9 nucleotides line up with TRBD1. The germline V gene has CDR1 LNHDA and CDR2 SQIVND (reference sequence). The CDR3 covers 15 residues. The junction had 14 bases not matched to a gene; V was cut back by 5 bases and J by 15 bases. The CDR3 spells CASSLPGQGPLGLHF. Here the CDR3 DNA reads TGTGCCAGTAGTCTTCCGGGACAGGGTCCCCTGGGCCTCCACTTT.

The V gene is TRBV5-1, the J gene TRBJ2-2; TRBD2 matches 9 bases. This CDR3 spans 17 amino acids. Germline values: CDR1 SGHRS, CDR2 YFSETQ. With V trimmed by 2 bases and J by 4 bases, 9 bases remained unmatched. Here the CDR3 DNA reads TGCGCCAGCAGCTTCGGACGCGGGGGGGACGGCACCGGGGAGCTGTTTTTT. Protein: CASSFGRGGDGTGELFF.

This clone was seen only a few times. The chain links TRBV5-6 to TRBJ2-7; D perhaps matches TRBD1 (6 bases). Per germline, CDR1 SGHDT and CDR2 YYEEEE. V dropped 1 base and J dropped 7 bases, with 21 bases sitting between them. The CDR3 sequence is 16 residues long. The CDR3 sequence: CASSLYFRGLAREQYF. DNA for the CDR3: TGTGCCAGCAGCTTGTATTTCAGGGGCTTGGCGAGAGAGCAGTACTTC.

V and J are TRBV7-9 and TRBJ2-7; a possible D gene is TRBD2 (6 bases). Per the germline V gene, CDR1 is SEHNR and CDR2 is FQNEAQ (reference sequence). This CDR3 spans 15 amino acids. With 6 bases removed from V and 1 base from J, the gap between germline ends came to 16 bases. Here the CDR3 DNA reads TGTGCCAGCAGTCCGAACCCCGGGGGATCCTACGAGCAGTACTTC. This translates into CASSPNPGGSYEQYF.

The chain joins TRBV11-3 to TRBJ2-1; 9 bases match TRBD2. The CDR3 is 17 residues long. V trimming: 0 bases; J trimming: 1 base; junction bases outside the gene matches: 4. In germline, CDR1 is SGHNT, CDR2 YENEEA. CDR3 sequence reads: CASSLEWTSVSYNEQFF. The CDR3, as DNA: TGTGCCAGCAGCTTAGAATGGACTAGCGTATCCTACAATGAGCAGTTCTTC.

The chain recombines TRBV4-1 with TRBJ1-6; D gene ambiguous. Germline lookup yields CDR1 MGHRA and CDR2 YSYEKL. The CDR3 consists of 18 residues. V was trimmed by 1 base and J by 1 base, leaving 14 bases between them. Written as DNA, the CDR3 is TGCGCCAGCAGCCAAGTGTGGGTCGGGTGGTCCTATAATTCACCCCTCCACTTT. Amino acids: CASSQVWVGWSYNSPLHF.

This clone was seen a handful of times. The chain joins TRBV6-5 to TRBJ2-1; the match to TRBD1 covers 7 bases. CDR1 MNHEY and CDR2 SVGAGI come from the germline V gene. This CDR3 has 15 residues. J lost 0 bases, V lost 8 bases, and 7 bases had no gene match. In DNA, the CDR3 is TGTGCCAGCTCTTTACAGGGGCGCTCCTACAATGAGCAGTTCTTC. Translated, it gives CASSLQGRSYNEQFF.

The chain carries TRBV4-1 and TRBJ2-5; D gene ambiguous. Per germline, CDR1 MGHRA and CDR2 YSYEKL. This CDR3 comprises 14 residues. The ends were cut back, 0 bases at V and 5 bases at J, with 10 bases in the middle. CDR3 sequence (DNA): TGCGCCAGCAGCCAAGATCCCTCGTCTGAGACCCAGTACTTC. This gives the protein CASSQDPSSETQYF.

This clone was seen a few times. This chain uses TRBV11-3 with TRBJ2-7; 13 bases are a match to TRBD2. Per the germline V gene, CDR1 is SGHNT and CDR2 is YENEEA. The V gene end was trimmed by 5 bases and the J gene end by 6 bases; junction bases not matched to a gene: 4. The CDR3 is 14 residues long. The CDR3 is CASSPRTSGSEQYF. As DNA, the CDR3 is TGTGCCAGCAGCCCTCGGACTAGCGGGAGCGAGCAGTACTTC.